Each of the 29 T cell receptor beta chains below was sequenced from the same sample in a study of regulatory T cells in long-lasting Graves disease. Construction of the TCR beta libraries employed iRepertoire HTBI primers in conjunction with Arm-PCR of CDR3 regions. TCRdb analysed the multiplex PCR reads with MiXCR anew, one entry per CDR3 protein. The table includes 350,000 to 550,000 distinct CDR3 sequences, 11% to 15% detected once. Time point: newly diagnosed GD, antithyroid drugs for less than 3 months. From PBMCs, RNA was extracted and then used to make the TCR library. These data were likewise used in another study, on T cells in Graves' hyperthyroidism and ophthalmopathy.

The sample here was peripheral blood mononuclear cells (PBMCs), taken at new diagnosis, from a patient treated with antithyroid drugs. All receptors come from a woman aged 45-59 years with Graves disease.

This clonotype was counted at least ten times. This rearrangement joins TRBV28 to TRBJ1-1; 7 positions match TRBD1. V lost 2 bases, J lost 0 bases, and 9 bases stayed unmatched. Germline values: CDR1 MDHEN, CDR2 SYDVKM. The CDR3 totals 17 residues. The CDR3: CASSLVSGQEVNTEAFF. For the CDR3, the DNA is TGTGCCAGCAGTTTAGTTTCCGGACAGGAGGTGAACACTGAAGCTTTCTTT. Supplemented by reference TRBV28 and TRBJ1-1, the full variable domain reads DVKVTQSSRYLVKRTGEKVFLECVQDMDHENMFWYRQDPGLGLRLIYFSYDVKMKEKGDIPEGYSVSREKKERFSLILESASTNQTSMYLCASSLVSGQEVNTEAFFGQGTRLTVV.

This clonotype was recorded at least ten times. CDR3 nucleotides: TGTGCCAGCAGCCTTAGCGGGCCCGGGGAGCTGTTTTTT. Translation gives CASSLSGPGELFF. The chain links TRBV7-3 to TRBJ2-2; TRBD2 matches 7 bases. V shed 5 bases, J shed 6 bases, and the junction held 3 bases outside the gene matches. Germline assignment: CDR1 SGHTA and CDR2 FQGTGA. This CDR3 comprises 13 residues.

Here the CDR3 DNA reads TGTGCCAGCAGCGTGACTAGCGGGATGAGCTCCTACGAGCAGTACTTC. This translates into CASSVTSGMSSYEQYF. The chain is built from TRBV9 and TRBJ2-7; 11 bases agree with TRBD2. The ends lost 2 bases at V and 0 bases at J; junction bases unmatched: 4. CDR1 and CDR2 (germline): SGDLS, YYNGEE. The CDR3 runs 16 residues.

This clonotype was found many times. This sequence joins TRBV28 and TRBJ1-5, with 12 bases identical to TRBD1. After removal of 4 bases from V and 0 bases from J, the junction contained 10 bases not matched to a gene. The CDR3 length is 19 residues. Germline V gene sequence: CDR1 MDHEN, CDR2 SYDVKM. CDR3 amino acids: CASSSPGQGARGSNQPQHF. In DNA, the CDR3 is TGTGCCAGCAGTTCTCCGGGACAGGGGGCCCGAGGTAGCAATCAGCCCCAGCATTTT.

This clonotype occurred a few times. The CDR3 loop reads CATSDLQPEQFF. The CDR3 DNA is TGTGCCACCAGTGATTTGCAGCCAGAGCAGTTCTTC. The chain is built from TRBV24-1 and TRBJ2-1; D unclear. In germline, CDR1 is KGHDR, CDR2 SFDVKD. With 0 bases removed from V and 10 bases from J, the gap between germline ends came to 6 bases. CDR3 length: 12 amino acids.

This clonotype was picked up many times. The chain recombines TRBV3-1 with TRBJ2-1; 9 bases line up with TRBD2. Per germline, CDR1 LGHDT and CDR2 YNNKEL (reference sequence). CDR3 length: 15 residues. The trim removed 4 bases at V and 7 bases at J, leaving 8 bases unmatched. The CDR3 protein is CASSLSVAGDNEQFF. The CDR3 bases are TGTGCCAGCAGCCTTTCCGTAGCGGGAGATAATGAGCAGTTCTTC.

The V and J genes are TRBV2 and TRBJ2-3; 7 bases fit TRBD2. The CDR3 totals 13 residues. The V gene's germline CDR1 is SNHLY and CDR2 FYNNEI. Trimming at V came to 7 bases and at J to 2 bases, leaving 3 bases not matched to a gene. CDR3 in amino acids: CASNRDYTDTQYF. CDR3 nucleotides: TGTGCCAGCAACCGGGACTACACAGATACGCAGTATTTT.

The V call is TRBV29-1, the J call TRBJ2-2, with TRBD2 matching 7 bases. The trim removed 1 base at V and 6 bases at J, leaving 14 bases unmatched. Looked up from germline, CDR1 is SQVTM and CDR2 is ANQGSEA. The CDR3 extends over 17 amino acids. CDR3 DNA sequence: TGCAGCGTTGAAGGGGGTGGGAGGGCCGTTTCAGCCGGGGAGCTGTTTTTT. Translated, it gives CSVEGGGRAVSAGELFF.

The V call is TRBV5-1, the J call TRBJ2-2, with 8 bases matching TRBD1. Germline CDR1 is SGHRS and CDR2 is YFSETQ. CDR3 size: 17 residues. Trimming took 6 bases from V and 0 from J; bases not matched to a gene: 10. CDR3 bases: TGCGCCAGCACCTTCGCTAAGGGACAGGCGAACACCGGGGAGCTGTTTTTT. Its protein is CASTFAKGQANTGELFF. Using reference TRBV5-1 and TRBJ2-2 for the parts outside the CDR3, the full variable domain is KAGVTQTPRYLIKTRGQQVTLSCSPISGHRSVSWYQQTPGQGLQFLFEYFSETQRNKGNFPGRFSGRQFSNSRSEMNVSTLELGDSALYLCASTFAKGQANTGELFFGEGSRLTVL.

The table lists this clonotype with many counts. V and J are TRBV28 and TRBJ1-1, with unresolved D. Looked up from germline, CDR1 is MDHEN and CDR2 is SYDVKM. The CDR3 extends over 14 amino acids. V gave up 5 bases and J gave up 5 bases, with 15 bases separating them. The CDR3 DNA is TGTGCCAGCAGTCCCCGGACGGCGGGGACTGAAGCTTTCTTT. Encoded protein: CASSPRTAGTEAFF.

This clonotype was recorded at least ten times. The V call is TRBV5-1, the J call TRBJ1-1, with TRBD1 identical over 7 bases. CDR1 is SGHRS and CDR2 is YFSETQ in the germline V gene. The CDR3 is 15 amino acids. V was pared by 4 bases and J by 4 bases, with 10 bases of the junction left unmatched. The CDR3 nucleotides are TGCGCCAGCAGCCCGACCCAGGGGGGGAGCACTGAAGCTTTCTTT. This translates into CASSPTQGGSTEAFF.

This clonotype appeared a few times. CDR3 DNA sequence: TGTGCCATTCGGGACCGGGGACCTGAAGCTTTCTTT. As protein: CAIRDRGPEAFF. The rearrangement links TRBV10-3 to TRBJ1-1; D perhaps matches TRBD1 (5 bases). Between the trimmed V and J ends, which lost 9 bases and 6 bases, there was a span of 14 bases. The CDR3 totals 12 residues. Germline CDR1 and CDR2: ENHRY and SYGVKD.

This chain uses TRBV28 with TRBJ2-1; TRBD2 agrees at 12 bases. This CDR3 comprises 19 residues. CDR1 MDHEN and CDR2 SYDVKM come from the germline V gene. The ends lost 6 bases at V and 5 bases at J; junction bases unmatched: 17. CDR3: CASRLTSGSPGGINNEQFF. The DNA of the CDR3 is TGTGCCAGCAGGCTGACTAGCGGGAGTCCGGGGGGGATTAACAATGAGCAGTTCTTC.

The table lists this clonotype with many counts. Relative to the germline gene, one junction end is altered; a read error may explain this. V and J are TRBV5-1 and TRBJ1-2, with a tentative D call TRBD1 (5 bases). The length of the CDR3 is 15 residues. From germline, CDR1 is SGHRS and CDR2 YFSETQ. The CDR3 sequence is CASSLSTGPNYGYTF. The CDR3 DNA reads as TGTGCCAGCAGCTTGAGTACAGGACCTAACTATGGCTACACCTTC.

This clonotype was seen repeatedly, ten times or more. V and J are TRBV28 and TRBJ1-2; D uncertain. The length of the CDR3 is 12 residues. The germline gives CDR1 MDHEN, CDR2 SYDVKM. Trimming took off 4 bases at V and 7 bases at J, with 10 bases between the two ends. CDR3 DNA sequence: TGTGCCAGCAGTTGGCCGACTGGTGGCTACACCTTC. This sequence encodes CASSWPTGGYTF.

The chain links TRBV20-1 to TRBJ2-1; 8 nucleotides agree with TRBD2. CDR3 length: 15 residues. Trimming cost V 1 base and J 5 bases; bases outside gene matches: 7. Germline lookup yields CDR1 DFQATT and CDR2 SNEGSKA (reference sequence). CDR3 sequence reads: CSARGGRGLDNEQFF. In DNA, the CDR3 is TGCAGTGCTAGAGGAGGGCGGGGACTAGACAATGAGCAGTTCTTC.

V gene TRBV28 combines with J gene TRBJ1-1, with a weak D call TRBD1 (5 bases). This CDR3 has 13 residues. Trimming shortened V by 5 bases and J by 2 bases, and 9 bases separated the two germline ends. Germline loops: CDR1 MDHEN, CDR2 SYDVKM. The CDR3 coding sequence is TGTGCCAGCAGTGAGGGACTAAACACTGAAGCTTTCTTT. This codes for CASSEGLNTEAFF.

The genes are TRBV27 and TRBJ2-7; D is perhaps TRBD2 (6 bases). Germline assignment: CDR1 MNHEY and CDR2 SMNVEV (reference sequence). Trimming cost V 5 bases and J 3 bases, with 11 bases left between them. The CDR3 consists of 13 residues. The CDR3 nucleotides read TGTGCCAGCAGTACTAGCCCCCACTACGAGCAGTACTTC. Protein: CASSTSPHYEQYF.

A remark on this clonotype: Given a much more abundant clone one base away, this may be a read error. The rearrangement joins TRBV6-4 to TRBJ2-7; 9 nucleotides align to TRBD2. Germline loops: CDR1 MRHNA, CDR2 SNTAGT. The CDR3 extends over 16 amino acids. The CDR3 protein is CTSSYTTGTSTFEQYF. The CDR3 DNA follows: TGTACCAGCAGTTACACAACCGGGACTAGCACCTTCGAGCAGTACTTC.

This clonotype was counted only a few times. In this CDR3 the conserved last residue, phenylalanine or tryptophan, is missing, so a read error is likely. The chain recombines TRBV11-2 with TRBJ2-7; tentative D call: TRBD2 (5 bases). V was clipped by 1 base and J by 1 base, with 11 bases between them. Germline-derived CDR1 and CDR2 are SGHAT and FQNNGV. This CDR3 comprises 15 residues. CDR3 amino acids: CASSLAGSLSYEQYL. In DNA form, the CDR3 reads TGTGCCAGCAGCTTAGCGGGGTCTTTATCCTACGAGCAGTACCTC.

In its sample, this clonotype was seen many times. The chain couples TRBV27 to TRBJ2-2; 8 bases agree with TRBD2. Losses at the gene ends were 5 bases for V and 4 bases for J; bases not matched to a gene: 6. CDR3 length: 15 amino acids. Per the germline V gene, CDR1 is MNHEY and CDR2 is SMNVEV (reference sequence). The CDR3 bases are TGTGCCAGCAGTCCCCAAGCGGGAGCCACCGGGGAGCTGTTTTTT. This codes for CASSPQAGATGELFF.

This chain joins TRBV5-8 and TRBJ2-7, with TRBD2 matching over 7 bases. CDR3 size: 14 residues. The V and J ends lost 5 bases and 0 bases, in that order; junction bases with no gene match: 5. CDR1 is SGHTS, CDR2 YDEGEE, per germline. CDR3 amino acids: CASRPAGSSYEQYF. The CDR3 DNA sequence: TGTGCCAGCAGACCAGCGGGAAGCTCCTACGAGCAGTACTTC.

The chain recombines TRBV9 with TRBJ2-3, with 11 nucleotides matching TRBD2. Germline CDR1 reads SGDLS; CDR2 reads YYNGEE. With 1 base clipped from V and 6 bases from J, the junction kept 7 bases outside the gene matches. CDR3 size: 16 residues. The CDR3 here is CASSVYSGRAVDTQYF. In nucleotides, the CDR3 is TGTGCCAGCAGCGTATATAGCGGGAGGGCCGTGGATACGCAGTATTTT.

The rearrangement joins TRBV20-1 to TRBJ2-5; perhaps TRBD2 as D (6 bases). Per the germline V gene, CDR1 is DFQATT and CDR2 is SNEGSKA (reference sequence). The CDR3 sequence is 13 residues long. Trimming stripped 8 bases from V and 1 base from J, with 14 bases between. The CDR3, as DNA: TGCAGTACTTTTATAGCGGCCCAAGAGACCCAGTACTTC. Amino acid sequence: CSTFIAAQETQYF.

This clonotype was counted a few times. The chain combines TRBV12-3 or TRBV12-4 with TRBJ2-1; 9 bases align to TRBD2. The trim removed 4 bases at V and 7 bases at J, leaving 8 bases unmatched. CDR3 length equals 15 residues. The CDR3, as DNA: TGTGCCAGCAGTTATACTAGCGGGCTTACAAATGAGCAGTTCTTC. Translated, it gives CASSYTSGLTNEQFF.

The table lists this clonotype with many counts. The gene calls are TRBV28 and TRBJ2-7, with D tentatively TRBD1 (5 bases). Germline-derived CDR1 and CDR2 are MDHEN and SYDVKM. V shed 1 base and J shed 3 bases, with 10 bases lying between them. The CDR3 has 14 residues. The CDR3 DNA sequence: TGTGCCAGCAGTTTATTAGGGGCCCGCTACGAGCAGTACTTC. Its protein is CASSLLGARYEQYF.

The chain carries TRBV27 and TRBJ2-1; 13 bases line up with TRBD2. The DNA end is more similar to TRBJ2-5, so the J call may be wrong. The CDR3 is 17 amino acids. The germline V gene encodes CDR1 MNHEY and CDR2 SMNVEV (reference sequence). CDR3 region: CASSLSRTSGSGETQYF. The CDR3 DNA reads as TGTGCCAGCAGTTTATCCCGGACTAGCGGGAGTGGAGAGACCCAGTACTTC.

This clonotype appeared many times. This chain uses TRBV2 with TRBJ2-3; 8 nucleotides agree with TRBD2. Germline trimming cut 10 bases from V and 2 bases from J; bases unmatched to any gene: 5. Germline V CDR1 and CDR2: SNHLY, FYNNEI. The CDR3 runs 13 residues. The CDR3 reads CAIRAGATDTQYF. The DNA for the CDR3 is TGTGCCATCAGAGCGGGAGCCACAGATACGCAGTATTTT. Full variable domain (remainder filled in from reference TRBV2 and TRBJ2-3): EPEVTQTPSHQVTQMGQEVILRCVPISNHLYFYWYRQILGQKVEFLVSFYNNEISEKSEIFDDQFSVERPDGSNFTLKIRSTKLEDSAMYFCAIRAGATDTQYFGPGTRLTVL.

This chain links TRBV27 with TRBJ2-3; D may be TRBD2 (5 bases). Deletions cut 0 bases from V and 10 bases from J, with 14 bases between. Germline lookup yields CDR1 MNHEY and CDR2 SMNVEV (reference sequence). CDR3 length: 14 amino acids. CDR3 bases: TGTGCCAGCAGTTTATCGCCCGGACTCCAAGCGCAGTATTTT. Encoded protein: CASSLSPGLQAQYF.